What follows are 25 T cell receptor beta chains derived from one specimen sequenced in a study of blood T cell repertoires in COVID-19. Assay used: immunoSEQ multiplex PCR; TCRdb lists only in-frame clones, some missing. The sample lists 300,000 to 450,000 clones, approximately 86% occurring once. The specimen sequenced was peripheral blood. Receptors were obtained from a human donor in a cohort sampled during active COVID-19.

This clone was observed a single time. The J gene is TRBJ2-5, the V gene TRBV10-3; possible D gene TRBD1, 6 bases. V was cut by 4 bases and J by 1 base, with 10 bases left in between. In germline, CDR1 is ENHRY, CDR2 SYGVKD. This CDR3 region has 14 residues. CDR3 loop: CAISGGLGQETQYF. CDR3 nucleotides: TGTGCCATCAGTGGGGGGCTCGGCCAAGAGACCCAGTACTTC.

The gene calls are TRBV7-9 and TRBJ1-2; TRBD1 agrees at 10 bases. Germline V gene sequence: CDR1 SEHNR, CDR2 FQNEAQ (reference sequence). V lost 2 bases to trimming and J lost 7 bases; unmatched junction nucleotides: 4. There are 14 residues in the CDR3. DNA for the CDR3: TGTGCCAGCAGCTTATCCGGGACAGGGGTTGGCTACACCTTC. Protein product: CASSLSGTGVGYTF. Filled out from reference TRBV7-9 and TRBJ1-2, the complete variable domain reads DTGVSQNPRHKITKRGQNVTFRCDPISEHNRLYWYRQTLGQGPEFLTYFQNEAQLEKSRLLSDRFSAERPKGSFSTLEIQRTEQGDSAMYLCASSLSGTGVGYTFGSGTRLTVV.

The V call is TRBV5-1, the J call TRBJ2-3; no clear D. The CDR3 runs to 14 residues. In germline, CDR1 is SGHRS, CDR2 YFSETQ. V was trimmed by 0 bases and J by 1 base, leaving 6 bases between them. CDR3 sequence: CASSLVEGTDTQYF. CDR3 nucleotides: TGCGCCAGCAGCTTGGTAGAGGGCACAGATACGCAGTATTTT.

This chain joins TRBV4-1 and TRBJ2-1; 10 nucleotides agree with TRBD2. Looked up from germline, CDR1 is MGHRA and CDR2 is YSYEKL. Trimming at V came to 1 base and at J to 4 bases, leaving 4 bases not matched to a gene. The CDR3 length is 16 residues. The CDR3 is CASSQVERGGYNEQFF. The CDR3 bases are TGCGCCAGCAGCCAAGTTGAGCGGGGGGGTTACAATGAGCAGTTCTTC.

The V and J genes are TRBV7-9 and TRBJ2-1, with 8 positions matching TRBD2. Losses at the gene ends were 3 bases for V and 6 bases for J; bases not matched to a gene: 19. Germline assignment: CDR1 SEHNR and CDR2 FQNEAQ (reference sequence). The CDR3 sequence is 19 residues long. The chain's CDR3 is CASSFGLAVSSSRTNEQFF. The CDR3 DNA is TGTGCCAGCAGCTTCGGACTAGCAGTCTCCTCCTCACGGACCAATGAGCAGTTCTTC. Combining the CDR3 with reference TRBV7-9 and TRBJ2-1 gives the whole variable domain DTGVSQNPRHKITKRGQNVTFRCDPISEHNRLYWYRQTLGQGPEFLTYFQNEAQLEKSRLLSDRFSAERPKGSFSTLEIQRTEQGDSAMYLCASSFGLAVSSSRTNEQFFGPGTRLTVL.

This chain joins TRBV7-9 and TRBJ2-5; TRBD2 is a possible D gene (5 bases). Trimming pared 5 bases from V and 7 bases from J, leaving 11 bases between. Germline CDR1 reads SEHNR; CDR2 reads FQNEAQ (reference sequence). CDR3 size: 12 residues. CDR3 protein: CASSLRAGTQYF. Here the CDR3 DNA reads TGTGCCAGCAGCCTCCGCGCGGGGACCCAGTACTTC.

V is TRBV2 and J is TRBJ1-5, with 12 positions matching TRBD1. With V trimmed by 6 bases and J by 6 bases, 9 bases remained unmatched. From germline, CDR1 is SNHLY and CDR2 FYNNEI. The length of the CDR3 is 16 residues. Written as DNA, the CDR3 is TGTGCCAGCAGGGAGCTGGGACAGGGGGCGGTTCAGCCCCAGCATTTT. Amino acids: CASRELGQGAVQPQHF.

The chain joins TRBV28 to TRBJ2-7; 8 positions agree with TRBD2. This CDR3 is built from 17 residues. J was trimmed by 4 bases and V by 6 bases; bases with no gene match: 17. Per the germline V gene, CDR1 is MDHEN and CDR2 is SYDVKM. The CDR3 here is CASRLHPTAGVGYEQYF. In DNA form, the CDR3 reads TGTGCCAGCAGGTTACACCCCACAGCGGGAGTAGGGTACGAGCAGTACTTC.

In this sample, this clone turned up a few times. The chain is built from TRBV7-9 and TRBJ2-2; TRBD1 agrees at 8 bases. V shed 7 bases, J shed 1 base, and the junction held 8 bases outside the gene matches. The CDR3 consists of 16 residues. Germline lookup yields CDR1 SEHNR and CDR2 FQNEAQ (reference sequence). CDR3 DNA sequence: TGTGCCAGCACTGACCTAGGGACAGGGAACACCGGGGAGCTGTTTTTT. Encoded protein: CASTDLGTGNTGELFF. The whole variable domain, remainder taken from reference TRBV7-9 and TRBJ2-2, is DTGVSQNPRHKITKRGQNVTFRCDPISEHNRLYWYRQTLGQGPEFLTYFQNEAQLEKSRLLSDRFSAERPKGSFSTLEIQRTEQGDSAMYLCASTDLGTGNTGELFFGEGSRLTVL.

This rearrangement joins TRBV12-3 or TRBV12-4 to TRBJ2-7, with D possibly being TRBD2 (5 bases). V was pared by 8 bases and J by 2 bases, with 13 bases between. The CDR3 runs 13 residues. The CDR3 sequence is CASGRGAAYEQYF. The CDR3 DNA sequence: TGTGCCAGCGGGAGAGGTGCAGCCTACGAGCAGTACTTC.

The chain employs TRBV20-1 and TRBJ2-7; 7 bases are shared with TRBD2. Germline lookup yields CDR1 DFQATT and CDR2 SNEGSKA (reference sequence). V trimming: 6 bases; J trimming: 7 bases; junction bases outside the gene matches: 6. The CDR3 has 11 residues. In DNA form, the CDR3 reads TGCAGTGCCCGTAGGGAGGGTGAGCAGTACTTC. Translating it yields CSARREGEQYF.

This rearrangement joins TRBV7-6 to TRBJ2-2; 12 bases fit TRBD1. With V trimmed by 4 bases and J by 7 bases, 7 bases remained unmatched. Germline V lookup: CDR1 SGHVS, CDR2 FNYEAQ. This CDR3 region has 16 residues. CDR3 nucleotides: TGTGCCAGCAGCTGGGGGGACAGGGGGCCTGTCGGGGAGCTGTTTTTT. Its protein product is CASSWGDRGPVGELFF.

This clone was seen more than once but under ten times. The CDR3 DNA is TGTGCCAGCAGCTTCGCAGGGAACAATCAGCCCCAGCATTTT. This translates into CASSFAGNNQPQHF. The genes are TRBV5-6 and TRBJ1-5; a weak D match, TRBD1 (5 bases). This CDR3 is built from 14 residues. The germline CDR1 and CDR2 sequences are SGHDT and YYEEEE. V shed 2 bases and J shed 3 bases, with 9 bases lying between them. The whole variable domain, remainder taken from reference TRBV5-6 and TRBJ1-5, is DAGVTQSPTHLIKTRGQQVTLRCSPKSGHDTVSWYQQALGQGPQFIFQYYEEEERQRGNFPDRFSGHQFPNYSSELNVNALLLGDSALYLCASSFAGNNQPQHFGDGTRLSIL.

The V gene is TRBV28, the J gene TRBJ1-2, with 8 bases identical to TRBD1. V gave up 5 bases and J gave up 6 bases; unmatched junction bases: 8. Germline V gene lookup returns CDR1 MDHEN and CDR2 SYDVKM. The CDR3 has 14 residues. The CDR3 DNA sequence: TGTGCCAGCAGTCCCCGGACAGGGAAGGATGGCTACACCTTC. Its translation: CASSPRTGKDGYTF.

V and J are TRBV5-1 and TRBJ1-6; 9 nucleotides match TRBD1. The CDR3 loop spans 15 amino acids. After removal of 4 bases from V and 7 bases from J, the junction contained 6 bases not matched to a gene. Germline V gene sequence: CDR1 SGHRS, CDR2 YFSETQ. CDR3 residues: CASSQSGTGNSPLHF. The CDR3 DNA follows: TGCGCCAGCAGCCAGTCCGGGACAGGGAATTCACCCCTCCACTTT.

The chain uses TRBV7-8 and TRBJ1-3; a possible D gene is TRBD1 (5 bases). Germline loops: CDR1 SGHVS, CDR2 FQNEAQ. This CDR3 spans 16 amino acids. Trimming pared 2 bases from V and 2 bases from J, leaving 13 bases between. The CDR3 DNA reads as TGTGCCAGCAGCTTATCTTCGGGGGAAGCTGGAAACACCATATATTTT. Translating it yields CASSLSSGEAGNTIYF.

The chain links TRBV7-9 to TRBJ2-1; 9 positions agree with TRBD1. Per germline, CDR1 SEHNR and CDR2 FQNEAQ (reference sequence). CDR3 length equals 16 residues. The V and J ends lost 5 bases and 10 bases, in that order; junction bases with no gene match: 15. DNA of the CDR3: TGTGCCAGCAGCACACAAAGGGGGACAGGGAGTGGCGAGCAGTTCTTC. The encoded protein is CASSTQRGTGSGEQFF.

This clone was seen a few times. The chain links TRBV6-5 to TRBJ1-4, with D maybe TRBD1 (6 bases). The CDR3 consists of 11 residues. Germline V gene lookup returns CDR1 MNHEY and CDR2 SVGAGI. Trimming took 6 bases from V and 7 from J, leaving 6 bases between them. The CDR3 bases are TGTGCCAGCAGCAGGGGTGAAAAACTGTTTTTT. It translates to CASSRGEKLFF.

This clone was counted once. V gene TRBV5-1 combines with J gene TRBJ1-2, with 8 bases that match TRBD1. The CDR3 totals 17 residues. CDR1 SGHRS and CDR2 YFSETQ come from the germline V gene. The V segment lost 0 bases and the J segment 1 base; nucleotides outside the gene matches: 8. CDR3 nucleotide sequence: TGCGCCAGCAGCTTGGCAGGGGGCGTGAAGGGTAACTATGGCTACACCTTC. Translating gives CASSLAGGVKGNYGYTF. Looking up the rest from reference TRBV5-1 and TRBJ1-2 gives the full variable domain: KAGVTQTPRYLIKTRGQQVTLSCSPISGHRSVSWYQQTPGQGLQFLFEYFSETQRNKGNFPGRFSGRQFSNSRSEMNVSTLELGDSALYLCASSLAGGVKGNYGYTFGSGTRLTVV.

The V and J genes are TRBV2 and TRBJ2-3, with TRBD2 as a possible D gene (6 bases). V lost 4 bases, J lost 0 bases, and 14 bases lay in between. The CDR3 runs 16 residues. CDR1 and CDR2 (germline): SNHLY, FYNNEI. CDR3 DNA: TGTGCCAGCAGTGTGAGGAGCGGGTATAGCACAGATACGCAGTATTTT. It encodes CASSVRSGYSTDTQYF. The full variable domain, completed using reference TRBV2 and TRBJ2-3, is EPEVTQTPSHQVTQMGQEVILRCVPISNHLYFYWYRQILGQKVEFLVSFYNNEISEKSEIFDDQFSVERPDGSNFTLKIRSTKLEDSAMYFCASSVRSGYSTDTQYFGPGTRLTVL.

This rearrangement joins TRBV30 to TRBJ1-1, with D uncertain. There are 13 residues in the CDR3. Trimming shortened V by 0 bases and J by 4 bases, and 9 bases separated the two germline ends. Germline V gene sequence: CDR1 GTSNPN, CDR2 SVGIG (reference sequence). The CDR3 DNA reads TGTGCCTGGAGTGTACAGCGGGTCACTGAAGCTTTCTTT. Amino acid sequence: CAWSVQRVTEAFF.

V and J are TRBV28 and TRBJ2-7; weak D call: TRBD2 (5 bases). Trimming stripped 3 bases from V and 4 bases from J, with 25 bases between. This CDR3 comprises 18 residues. The V gene's germline CDR1 is MDHEN and CDR2 SYDVKM. The CDR3 DNA reads as TGTGCCAGCAGTTTTCCCCTAGTCCTAGCCAAAAAACCTTACGAGCAGTACTTC. Its translation is CASSFPLVLAKKPYEQYF.

This clone was seen once. The chain has TRBV5-1 and TRBJ1-1; D remains ambiguous. The CDR3 has 17 amino acids. V dropped 4 bases and J dropped 0 bases, with 19 bases sitting between them. Germline CDR1 and CDR2: SGHRS and YFSETQ. CDR3 nucleotides: TGCGCCAGCAGCACGGTGTTCGCTAACCCCATGAACACTGAAGCTTTCTTT. Its translation is CASSTVFANPMNTEAFF.

V is TRBV6-5 and J is TRBJ1-4; possibly TRBD1 for D (6 bases). The CDR3 spans 15 residues. Trimming left V 10 bases short and J 8 bases short, with 23 bases between. The germline V gene has CDR1 MNHEY and CDR2 SVGAGI. The CDR3 region is CATGSGTQTTEKLFF. In DNA, the CDR3 is TGTGCCACCGGCTCCGGGACACAAACAACCGAAAAACTGTTTTTT.

This sequence joins TRBV5-5 and TRBJ1-5; 7 nucleotides align to TRBD1. The CDR3 length is 15 residues. Trimming removed 3 bases from V and 1 base from J; junction bases left unmatched: 4. Germline V gene lookup returns CDR1 SGHKS and CDR2 YYEKEE (reference sequence). This CDR3 reads CASSSQGGSNQPQHF. CDR3 DNA: TGTGCCAGCAGCTCCCAGGGGGGAAGCAATCAGCCCCAGCATTTT.